Described below is a single TCR beta chain sequence and its context. Its specificity is unknown. Profiling relied on immunoSEQ multiplex PCR, and the TCRdb table lists in-frame clones only, not all of them. This repertoire shows some 170,000 clones, about 90% found once; its top ten account for 0.9% to 1.2%. The data were taken from a study of T cell responses to AZD1222 COVID-19 vaccine. The CDR3 is made up of 19 amino acids. Germline V CDR1 and CDR2: SGHRS, YFSETQ. With V trimmed by 0 bases and J by 0 bases, 14 bases remained unmatched. Notes on the study in general: Researchers took repertoire samples only after the peak T cell response had come. Clonal diversity may have been underestimated in mostly white British donors. Across spike, vaccine-associated CD4 TCRs were found, dominant at 160-218 and 743-854. Unmutated regions of variants are reportedly targeted by nearly half of spike-specific TCRs.

The chain joins TRBV5-1 to TRBJ1-2, with TRBD1 matching 7 bases. The origin of this receptor is an adult who received the AZD1222 COVID-19 vaccine. The specimen was peripheral blood, collected 28 days after the second AZD1222 dose. CDR3: CASSLGGGGAALANYGYTF. CDR3 sequence (DNA): TGCGCCAGCAGCTTGGGAGGAGGGGGCGCAGCTCTGGCTAACTATGGCTACACCTTC.